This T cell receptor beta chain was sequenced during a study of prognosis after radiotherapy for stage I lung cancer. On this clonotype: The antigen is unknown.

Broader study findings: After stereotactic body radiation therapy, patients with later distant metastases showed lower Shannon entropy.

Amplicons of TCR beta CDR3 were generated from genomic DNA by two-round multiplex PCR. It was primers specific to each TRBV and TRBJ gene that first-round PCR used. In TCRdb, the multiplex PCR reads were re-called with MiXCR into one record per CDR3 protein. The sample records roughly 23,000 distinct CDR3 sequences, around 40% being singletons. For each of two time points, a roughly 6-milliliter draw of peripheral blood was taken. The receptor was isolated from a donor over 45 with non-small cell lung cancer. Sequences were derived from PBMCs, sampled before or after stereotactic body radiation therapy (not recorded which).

The DNA of the CDR3 is TGTGCCAGTAGTATAGATGCGGAGGCGGGAGCTTTCTTT. Its protein product is CASSIDAEAGAFF. The chain couples TRBV19 to TRBJ1-1; D uncertain. CDR3 length equals 13 residues. Germline V gives CDR1 LNHDA, CDR2 SQIVND (reference sequence). The V end lost 0 bases, the J end lost 10 bases, and 12 bases lay between the germline ends.